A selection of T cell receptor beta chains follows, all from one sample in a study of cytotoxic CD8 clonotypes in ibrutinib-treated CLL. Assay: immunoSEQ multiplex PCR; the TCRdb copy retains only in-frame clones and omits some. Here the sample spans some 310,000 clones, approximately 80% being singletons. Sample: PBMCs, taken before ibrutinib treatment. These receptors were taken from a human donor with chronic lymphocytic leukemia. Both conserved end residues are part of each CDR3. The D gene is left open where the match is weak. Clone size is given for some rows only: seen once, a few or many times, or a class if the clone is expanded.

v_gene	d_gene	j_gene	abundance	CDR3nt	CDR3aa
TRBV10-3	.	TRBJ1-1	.	TGTGCCATCTCCTTCAGCCAGAACACTGAAGCTTTCTTT	CAISFSQNTEAFF
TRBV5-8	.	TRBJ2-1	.	TGTGCCGGGGGAGCGGGTCGGACACCGACTTTTATGGATGAGCAGTTCTTC	CAGGAGRTPTFMDEQFF
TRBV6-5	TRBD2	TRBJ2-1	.	TGTGCCAGCAGTCCCACTAGCGGGAGCTACAATGAGCAGTTCTTC	CASSPTSGSYNEQFF
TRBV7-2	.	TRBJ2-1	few	TGTGCCAGCAGCTTAGTATATGAGCAGTTCTTC	CASSLVYEQFF
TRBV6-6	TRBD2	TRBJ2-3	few	TGTGCCAGTCTTTTTTCCGGGACTAGCGACGTAGATACGCAGTATTTT	CASLFSGTSDVDTQYF
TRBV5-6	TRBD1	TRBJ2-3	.	TGTGCCAGCAGTGATCGTACAGGGGGGAGCCCAGATACGCAGTATTTT	CASSDRTGGSPDTQYF
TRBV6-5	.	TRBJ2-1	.	TGTGCCAGCAGTTACTCGCGCCAGCGAGGGGCTAATGAGCAGTTCTTC	CASSYSRQRGANEQFF
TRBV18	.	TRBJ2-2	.	TGTGCCAGCTCAAGAGAGACATTGAGGGCCGGGGAGCTGTTTTTT	CASSRETLRAGELFF
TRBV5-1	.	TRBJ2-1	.	TGCGCCAGCAGCTTGGCAGTCCTCCTCGGCTCCTACAATGAGCAGTTCTTC	CASSLAVLLGSYNEQFF
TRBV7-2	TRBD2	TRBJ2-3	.	TGTGCCAGCAGTGCTATAGCGGGGGTCACAGATACGCAGTATTTT	CASSAIAGVTDTQYF
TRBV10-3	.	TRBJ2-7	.	TGTGCCATCAGTGCGGCATCCGAGCAGTACTTC	CAISAASEQYF
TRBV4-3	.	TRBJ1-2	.	TGCGCCAGCAGCCAAGATGGCCAGCTCAACTATGGCTACACCTTC	CASSQDGQLNYGYTF
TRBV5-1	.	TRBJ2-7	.	TGCGCCAGCAGCTTGGAAGTGGGAAATTCCTACGAGCAGTACTTC	CASSLEVGNSYEQYF
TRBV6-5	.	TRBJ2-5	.	TGTGCCAGCAGTCCCCGTCCTCTTAATTGGGAGACCCAGTACTTC	CASSPRPLNWETQYF
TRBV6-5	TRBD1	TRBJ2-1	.	TGTGCCAGCAGTTACTTGGACAGGGGCAATGAGCAGTTCTTC	CASSYLDRGNEQFF
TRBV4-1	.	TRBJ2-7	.	TGCGCCAGCAGCCAAGATCTCAGCGGGACAGGTTGGGGTTACGAGCAGTACTTC	CASSQDLSGTGWGYEQYF
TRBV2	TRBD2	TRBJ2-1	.	TGTGCCAGCAGTGGCCGGACTAGCGGGACTCTAGGGAACTACAATGAGCAGTTCTTC	CASSGRTSGTLGNYNEQFF
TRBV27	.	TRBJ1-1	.	TGTGCCAGCAGTTGGGGGGGGACGAACACTGAAGCTTTCTTT	CASSWGGTNTEAFF
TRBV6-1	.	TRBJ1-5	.	TGTGCCAGCAGTGAACAAGCATATAGCAATCAGCCCCAGCATTTT	CASSEQAYSNQPQHF
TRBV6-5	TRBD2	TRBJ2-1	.	TGTGCCAGCAGCCTTTCCGGGACTAGCCTAAATGAGCAGTTCTTC	CASSLSGTSLNEQFF
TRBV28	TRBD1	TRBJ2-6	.	TGTGCCAGCAGTTCCGGGACAGGGGGCGCTGGGGCCAACGTCCTGACTTTC	CASSSGTGGAGANVLTF
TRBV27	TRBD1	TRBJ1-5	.	TGTGCCAGCAGTCGACAGGGGGCGGATCAGCCCCAGCATTTT	CASSRQGADQPQHF
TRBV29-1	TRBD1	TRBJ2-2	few	TGCAGCGCGAGGACAGGAGATCTCACCGGGGAGCTGTTTTTT	CSARTGDLTGELFF
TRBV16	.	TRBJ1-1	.	TGTGCCAGCAGCCACGGAGGGTCCCACAGCGGAGGGACTGAAGCTTTCTTT	CASSHGGSHSGGTEAFF
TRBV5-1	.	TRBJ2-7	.	TGCGCCAGCAGCTTGGTTGCGGAGGTGGGGGAGCAGTACTTC	CASSLVAEVGEQYF
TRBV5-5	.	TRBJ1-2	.	TGTGCCAGCAGCTTGGACTCGGCAGTGAATAACTATGGCTACACCTTC	CASSLDSAVNNYGYTF
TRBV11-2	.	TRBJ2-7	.	TGTGCCAGCAGCTTAGGGGTCGAGCAGTACTTC	CASSLGVEQYF
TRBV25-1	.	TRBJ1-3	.	TGTGCCAGCACGGGACACTACTCTGGAAACACCATATATTTT	CASTGHYSGNTIYF
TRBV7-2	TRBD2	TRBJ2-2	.	TGTGCCAGCAGCTCGGGGGGCACCGGGGAGCTGTTTTTT	CASSSGGTGELFF
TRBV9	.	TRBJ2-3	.	TGTGCCAGCACGCAGGGGGGGGCGCAGTATTTT	CASTQGGAQYF
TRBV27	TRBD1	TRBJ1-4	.	TGTGCCAGCAGTTTGCTGGGACAGCAACTGTTTTTT	CASSLLGQQLFF
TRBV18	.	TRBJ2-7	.	TGTGCCAGCTCACCAGAAGGGAACTACGAGCAGTACTTC	CASSPEGNYEQYF
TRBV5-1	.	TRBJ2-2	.	TGCGCCAGCAGCTTGGCCCATGACCAAGACTTCACCGGGGAGCTGTTTTTT	CASSLAHDQDFTGELFF
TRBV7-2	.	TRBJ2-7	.	TGTGCCAGCAGCCAAAGACAGGGAGGGGAGTACGAGCAGTACTTC	CASSQRQGGEYEQYF
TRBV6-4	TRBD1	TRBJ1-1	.	TGTGCCAGCAGTGGTGTCATGGGGACAGGAGGTTGGGCAGCTTTCTTT	CASSGVMGTGGWAAFF
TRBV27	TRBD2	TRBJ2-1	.	TGTGCCAGCAGGGCTAGCGGGAGTTATGAGCAGTTCTTC	CASRASGSYEQFF
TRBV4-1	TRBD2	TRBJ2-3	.	TGCGCCAGCAGCCAACCGGGACTAGCGGGAGCAGATACGCAGTATTTT	CASSQPGLAGADTQYF
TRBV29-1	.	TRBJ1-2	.	TGCAGCGTTATTGGGGAAGACTATGGCTACACCTTC	CSVIGEDYGYTF
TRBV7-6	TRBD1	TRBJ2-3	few	TGTGCCAGCAGCTCGCAGGGGGTGCCTAGCACAGATACGCAGTATTTT	CASSSQGVPSTDTQYF
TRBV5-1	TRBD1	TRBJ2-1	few	TGCGCCAGCAGCTTAGGACAGGGCTCCCACAATGAGCAGTTCTTC	CASSLGQGSHNEQFF
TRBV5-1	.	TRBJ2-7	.	TGCGCCAGCAGCTTGTACTTTTACGAGCAGTACTTC	CASSLYFYEQYF
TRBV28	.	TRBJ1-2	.	TGTGCCAGCAGTCGAACTTTAAACTATGGCTACACCTTC	CASSRTLNYGYTF
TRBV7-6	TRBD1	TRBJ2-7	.	TGTGCCAGCAGCGCAGGGGGCCAAGTCTCCTACGAGCAGTACTTC	CASSAGGQVSYEQYF
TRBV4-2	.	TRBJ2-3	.	TGTGCCAGCAGCCAAGAAGGTACTAGTCCCGTCACAGATACGCAGTATTTT	CASSQEGTSPVTDTQYF
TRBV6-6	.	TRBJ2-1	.	TGTGCCAGCAGTTACTCGAAGAGACAGCAGTACAATGAGCAGTTCTTC	CASSYSKRQQYNEQFF
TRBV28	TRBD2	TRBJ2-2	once	TGTGCCAGCAGTTTGTTAGCGGGAAACGTAGTCGCCGGGGAGCTGTTTTTT	CASSLLAGNVVAGELFF
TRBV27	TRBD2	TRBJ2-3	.	TGTGCCAGCAGTTTACCCGGGCTAGCGGGAGTAACAGATACGCAGTATTTT	CASSLPGLAGVTDTQYF
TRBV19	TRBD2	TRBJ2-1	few	TGTGCCAGTACCTCAGCGGGAGTTTCCTACAATGAGCAGTTCTTC	CASTSAGVSYNEQFF
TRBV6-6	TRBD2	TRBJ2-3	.	TGTGCCAGCAGTAGTGGCGCGGGAGGGCCTCGGTATACGCAGTATTTT	CASSSGAGGPRYTQYF
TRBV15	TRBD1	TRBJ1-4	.	TGTGCCACCAGCAGCGGACAGGGGGGGATCCCAGGAGAACTGTTTTTT	CATSSGQGGIPGELFF
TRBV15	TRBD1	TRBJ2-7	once	TGTGCCACCACTGCAGGGGGTGCGAGCTCCTACGAGCAGTACTTC	CATTAGGASSYEQYF